The clone carrying this T cell receptor (beta chain) occurred many times. The target antigen is unknown. The data stem from a study of Graves' ophthalmopathy and Graves' hyperthyroidism. Researchers took RNA transcripts and amplified TCR beta CDR3 regions from them. The authors performed first-round RT-PCR with HTBI primers and then a second-round multiplex PCR. TCRdb independently ran MiXCR on the multiplex PCR reads; one entry per CDR3 protein. The data show 400,000 to 450,000 distinct CDR3 sequences, more than 20% seen once. In this cohort, patients with other autoimmune diseases, uncontrolled infections, pregnancy or lactation were excluded. This CDR3 has 12 residues. Trimming took 1 base from V and 6 from J, leaving 4 bases between them. Study-wide points: Sensitivity reached 70.59% and specificity around 72% when the model predicted ophthalmopathy progression. A roughly 76% specificity and 87.88% sensitivity were achieved by a 13-signature model that separated ophthalmopathy from stable hyperthyroidism.

The sample consisted of peripheral blood. The chain couples TRBV12-3 or TRBV12-4 to TRBJ1-5; unclear D gene. The receptor's source is a woman between 18 and 30 years old with stable Graves' hyperthyroidism. The CDR3 reads CASSLDSQPQHF. The CDR3 bases are TGTGCCAGCAGTTTAGATTCTCAGCCCCAGCATTTT.